This is a list of T cell receptor beta chains from one sample in a study of Graves' ophthalmopathy and Graves' hyperthyroidism. Using its own MiXCR run on the multiplex PCR reads, TCRdb lists one record per CDR3 protein. The table shows 400,000 to 450,000 distinct CDR3 sequences, with 20% to 25% occurring only once. Sequencing input: peripheral blood. These receptor sequences come from a woman aged 18-29 years with stable Graves' hyperthyroidism. The CDR3 runs from the conserved cysteine through the conserved F or W. Fields, in order: J gene, CDR3 length, V gene, D gene, clone size, CDR3 DNA, CDR3 protein. The D gene is left open where the match is weak. The size field is filled for only some rows; it gives once, few, many or a size class.

>TRBJ2-7|11|TRBV10-3|NA|many
TGTGCCATCAGCGACACCTACGAGCAGTACTTC
CAISDTYEQYF
>TRBJ1-5|15|TRBV6-1|TRBD1|NA
TGTGCCAGCAGAAATAGACAGGGGGCAGGTCAGCCCCAGCATTTT
CASRNRQGAGQPQHF
>TRBJ1-2|13|TRBV7-9|NA|many
TGTGCCAGCAGCCCCCGGGAATACTATGGCTACACCTTC
CASSPREYYGYTF
>TRBJ2-2|15|TRBV2|NA|many
TGTGCCAGCAGGGGACGGGCTGCGAACACCGGGGAGCTGTTTTTT
CASRGRAANTGELFF
>TRBJ1-1|14|TRBV12-3/TRBV12-4|TRBD1|many
TGTGCCAGCATCATGACAGGGGGCGTCTCTGAAGCTTTCTTT
CASIMTGGVSEAFF
>TRBJ1-2|16|TRBV2|NA|many
TGTGCCAGCAGTGAAGCGCTCAGGGGACGAGGCTATGGCTACACCTTC
CASSEALRGRGYGYTF
>TRBJ2-7|17|TRBV15|NA|many
TGTGCCACCAGCAGGGAACTAGCTCCAGTCTCCAACTACGAGCAGTACTTC
CATSRELAPVSNYEQYF
>TRBJ2-7|15|TRBV27|TRBD2|many
TGTGCCAGCAGTGGACTAGCGCTAAACTCCTACGAGCAGTACTTC
CASSGLALNSYEQYF
>TRBJ1-5|16|TRBV19|TRBD1|NA
TGTGCCAGTATGGACAGGGCAGGAACTAGCAATCAGCCCCAGCATTTT
CASMDRAGTSNQPQHF
>TRBJ2-7|20|TRBV7-8|TRBD2|many
TGTGCCAGCAGCTCCCGGGCAGGGGGTTCTAGCGGGAGAAGCTCCTACGAGCAGTACTTC
CASSSRAGGSSGRSSYEQYF
>TRBJ2-7|15|TRBV30|NA|many
TGTGCCTGGAGCGTTGGGACAGAGGGCTTGGAGGGGCAGTACTTC
CAWSVGTEGLEGQYF
>TRBJ1-2|16|TRBV11-2|TRBD1|many
TGTGCCAGCAGAACTTCCCCAGGGGGCACTAACTATGGCTACACCTTC
CASRTSPGGTNYGYTF
>TRBJ1-5|15|TRBV6-1|TRBD1|NA
TGTGCCAGCAGGCCGGGACAGCATAGCAATCAGCCCCAGCATTTT
CASRPGQHSNQPQHF
>TRBJ2-7|12|TRBV25-1|NA|many
TGTGCCAGCAGTGCGACGTCCTACGAGCAGTACTTC
CASSATSYEQYF
>TRBJ2-7|14|TRBV20-1|NA|NA
TGCAGTGCTACACCTTTCGGGTTTCGCGACGAGCAGTACTTC
CSATPFGFRDEQYF
>TRBJ2-5|14|TRBV7-2|NA|many
TGTGCCAGCAGCTACTGGACCAGGGAAGAGACCCAGTACTTC
CASSYWTREETQYF
>TRBJ1-2|13|TRBV6-5|NA|NA
TGTGCCAGCAGTTCGCGATCTAACTATGGCTACACCTTC
CASSSRSNYGYTF
>TRBJ2-7|14|TRBV2|TRBD1|many
TGTGCCAGCACCCGGCTCGGACAGGGGGACGAGCAGTACTTC
CASTRLGQGDEQYF
>TRBJ2-6|16|TRBV7-2|NA|many
TGTGCCAGCAGCTTAAGTCTGGCGCCAGAGTCCAACGTCCTGACTTTC
CASSLSLAPESNVLTF
>TRBJ2-7|14|TRBV7-2|TRBD2|many
TGTGCCAGCAGCTTAGAACTAGCGGGAGACGAGCAGTACTTC
CASSLELAGDEQYF
>TRBJ1-5|13|TRBV6-2/TRBV6-3|NA|many
TGTGCCAGCAGCCCCCCGGGAGGGCAGCCCCAGCATTTT
CASSPPGGQPQHF
>TRBJ2-5|14|TRBV20-1|TRBD2|many
TGCAGTGCAAGACTAGCGGGAGTTCGGGAGACCCAGTACTTC
CSARLAGVRETQYF
>TRBJ1-1|14|TRBV28|NA|few
TGTGCCATCGTCAGAGAGCCGCAGAACACTGAAGCTTTCTTT
CAIVREPQNTEAFF
>TRBJ2-7|15|TRBV30|TRBD2|few
TGTGCCTGGAGTGGTTTAGCGGGACTCTCCTACGAGCAGTACTTC
CAWSGLAGLSYEQYF
>TRBJ1-5|17|TRBV7-2|NA|many
TGTGCCAGCAGCTTAGTAGCGGACGGATATAGCAATCAGCCCCAGCATTTT
CASSLVADGYSNQPQHF
>TRBJ2-7|16|TRBV7-3|TRBD2|many
TGTGCCAGCAACGACATAAGGACTAGCGGGACCTACGAGCAGTACTTC
CASNDIRTSGTYEQYF
>TRBJ2-7|17|TRBV12-5|TRBD2|many
TGTGCTAGTGGTTTGGTACAATTTAGCGGGGGACCCTACGAGCAGTACTTC
CASGLVQFSGGPYEQYF
>TRBJ2-7|12|TRBV30|TRBD1|many
TGTGCCTGGAGCGGTCCCAGGGGGGAGCAGTACTTC
CAWSGPRGEQYF
>TRBJ2-4|13|TRBV27|NA|NA
TGTGCCAGCAAGGGAGTAGGCAAAAACATTCAGTACTTC
CASKGVGKNIQYF
>TRBJ2-7|14|TRBV10-1|NA|many
TGCGCCAGCAGTGAGTCCTTCGGCTTGGACGAGCAGTACTTC
CASSESFGLDEQYF
>TRBJ2-2|15|TRBV11-3|TRBD1|NA
TGTGCCAGCAGCCCCGACAGGGTTTTAGCCGGGGAGCTGTTTTTT
CASSPDRVLAGELFF
>TRBJ2-7|14|TRBV19|NA|few
TGTGCCAGTAGTATGGATTGGGGGAGGTACGAGCAGTACTTC
CASSMDWGRYEQYF
>TRBJ1-2|17|TRBV15|TRBD1|many
TGTGCCACCAGCAGAGCGCCTCGGGGACAGGGGGGCTATGGCTACACCTTC
CATSRAPRGQGGYGYTF
>TRBJ2-7|16|TRBV10-3|NA|many
TGTGCCATCAGTGATAACTCTCTCGGGACGAACTACGAGCAGTACTTC
CAISDNSLGTNYEQYF
>TRBJ2-5|15|TRBV6-1|TRBD1|NA
TGTGCCAGCAGTGGCGGACAGGGTGTTCTCGAGACCCAGTACTTC
CASSGGQGVLETQYF
>TRBJ2-5|14|TRBV19|NA|many
TGTGCCAGTAGTATACAAGGGGCGGGAGAGACCCAGTACTTC
CASSIQGAGETQYF
>TRBJ2-5|12|TRBV12-3/TRBV12-4|NA|few
TGTGCCAGCAGTGCAGGGGAAGAGACCCAGTACTTC
CASSAGEETQYF
>TRBJ1-2|13|TRBV11-1|TRBD1|many
TGTGCCAGCAGCCAGACCGGGACAGATGGCTACACCTTC
CASSQTGTDGYTF
>TRBJ2-7|13|TRBV6-1|NA|many
TGTGCCAGCACTCTGACAGAGCCCTACGAGCAGTACTTC
CASTLTEPYEQYF
>TRBJ1-5|14|TRBV28|NA|NA
TGTGCCAGCAGTTTCCAGTCTAGCAATCAGCCCCAGCATTTT
CASSFQSSNQPQHF
>TRBJ1-2|12|TRBV25-1|NA|many
TGTGCCAGCAGTGGTCGGGACAATGGCTACACCTTC
CASSGRDNGYTF
>TRBJ1-6|17|TRBV28|NA|many
TGTGCCAGCAGCTTGATCGGGCGGGGGCTCGCGAATTCACCCCTCCACTTT
CASSLIGRGLANSPLHF
>TRBJ1-1|14|TRBV5-1|NA|many
TGCGCCAGCAGCTTCTCCACCGTAAACACTGAAGCTTTCTTT
CASSFSTVNTEAFF
>TRBJ2-7|15|TRBV28|NA|many
TGTGCCAGCAGTTTAGGAGGACGGGTGACCTACGAGCAGTACTTC
CASSLGGRVTYEQYF
>TRBJ1-6|16|TRBV7-9|NA|many
TGTGCCAGCAGCTTATTCCCGACGGGCAGGAATTCACCCCTCCACTTT
CASSLFPTGRNSPLHF
>TRBJ1-1|12|TRBV28|NA|NA
TGTGCCAGCCCCCTACGGGGCCCAAAAGCTTTCTTT
CASPLRGPKAFF
>TRBJ2-2|16|TRBV28|TRBD2|many
TGTGCCAGCAGTTTTTTTCTAGCGGGAATGGCCGGGGAGCTGTTTTTT
CASSFFLAGMAGELFF
>TRBJ1-2|15|TRBV4-3|TRBD1|many
TGCGCCAGCAGCCAAGATTGGACAGGGAACTATGGCTACACCTTC
CASSQDWTGNYGYTF
>TRBJ1-2|12|TRBV15|NA|many
TGTGCCACCACCTCCTCCTCAGGTGGCTACACCTTC
CATTSSSGGYTF
>TRBJ2-7|16|TRBV7-8|TRBD1|many
TGTGCCAGCAGCTTACTCACGCCGGGACAGAGCTACGAGCAGTACTTC
CASSLLTPGQSYEQYF
>TRBJ2-5|14|TRBV6-4|NA|many
TGTGCCAGCAGTGACCGGGCCAGGGGTGAGACCCAGTACTTC
CASSDRARGETQYF